This TCR beta chain was identified during a study of shared clonotypes between healthy human individuals. Overall study: CD8 memory received one plate per donor, CD8 naive two, CD4 memory three and CD4 naive three.

The CDR3 contains 13 residues. In germline, CDR1 is KGHSH, CDR2 LQKENI. Trimming stripped 3 bases from V and 3 bases from J, with 9 bases between. Generated by immunoSEQ multiplex PCR, the TCRdb table keeps only in-frame clones and is missing some. The table includes roughly 2.5 million clones, around nine tenths detected once. The source is a man aged 18 to 30 in good health. Sequencing was performed on naive CD4+ T cells sorted from blood. The subset: CD45RA+ positively selected. The chain couples TRBV18 to TRBJ2-7; the D gene is possibly TRBD1 (6 bases). CDR3 region: CASSPDSNYEQYF. CDR3 sequence (DNA): TGTGCCAGCTCACCGGACAGCAACTACGAGCAGTACTTC. Complete variable domain (other parts from reference TRBV18 and TRBJ2-7): NAGVMQNPRHLVRRRGQEARLRCSPMKGHSHVYWYRQLPEEGLKFMVYLQKENIIDESGMPKERFSAEFPKEGPSILRIQQVVRGDSAAYFCASSPDSNYEQYFGPGTRLTVT.